This TCR beta chain was obtained from a study of neoadjuvant anti-PD-1 for oral cavity cancer. Study-level background: Nivolumab at 3 mg/kg was mostly given biweekly, three to four doses, pre-surgery.

Whole-study results and caveats: With a few patients per group, TCR findings need larger cohorts.

Trimming at V came to 6 bases and at J to 1 base, leaving 10 bases not matched to a gene. The germline V gene encodes CDR1 MNHEY and CDR2 SMNVEV (reference sequence). This CDR3 is built from 16 residues. Two replicates per tumor sample, mostly from roughly 4.8 ug of genomic DNA. The method was immunoSEQ multiplex PCR; TCRdb's version includes in-frame clones alone and lacks a portion of them. The sample lists roughly 13,000 clones; around 53% were seen once. As concerns this clone: What it binds is unknown.

The sequence was obtained from a person between 40 and 80 years old with oral cavity squamous cell carcinoma. V and J are TRBV27 and TRBJ1-1, with TRBD1 matching over 8 bases. Sequences were derived from tumor tissue, sampled before nivolumab (anti-PD-1) treatment. The CDR3 loop is CASRSDRGRGNTEAFF. CDR3 coding DNA: TGTGCCAGCAGATCCGACAGGGGCCGCGGGAACACTGAAGCTTTCTTT.